Described below is a single T cell receptor (beta chain) sequence and its context. Its antigen is unknown. This specimen comes from a study of cytomegalovirus exposure and HLA in healthy donors. Whole-study results and caveats: In a later analysis, V- and J-gene trimming of beta chains associated with a DCLRE1C missense variant, replicated independently. Most TCR beta V segments were productive about 87% or about 30% of the time in an earlier analysis.

Whether this donor was CMV seropositive was not recorded. It was with 60 Vbeta and 13 Jbeta primers that the PCR ran. Using immunoSEQ multiplex PCR, the repertoire was profiled, and TCRdb retains in-frame clones only, with some absent. Of 72,000 or so clones listed, roughly 74% are singletons. The germline V gene has CDR1 GTSNPN and CDR2 SVGIG (reference sequence). The CDR3 is 14 amino acids. V shed 3 bases, J shed 4 bases, and the junction held 5 bases outside the gene matches. The chain is built from TRBV30 and TRBJ2-5, with 10 positions matching TRBD1. The source of this sequence is a human donor in good health. The sequenced sample was PBMCs. CDR3 loop: CAWRGDRGAETQYF. The CDR3 DNA is TGTGCCTGGAGAGGGGACAGGGGCGCAGAGACCCAGTACTTC.